These 12 T cell receptor beta chains share one sample of origin, sequenced in a study of T cells after yellow fever vaccination (dated by TCRdb to about 2019). This sample's treatment or condition label indicates: live attenuated yellow fever vaccine strain. Library prep was done by 5' RACE. Data came from an Illumina NovaSeq 6000. In TCRdb, the public reads were trimmed at Q25 with fastp and aligned with MiXCR, with productive beta chains retained. Every distinct CDR3 protein forms one entry, paired with its most common genes and DNA. This sample is represented by 250,000 to 300,000 distinct CDR3 sequences; around 10% of them were singletons. Over 3% of the sample goes to the ten largest clones. The material was CD4+ T cells sorted from PBMCs, obtained 5 days after the yellow fever booster vaccination. These TCRs come from a man between 18 and 35 years old who received the YFV17D yellow fever vaccine.

Ten or more counts support this clonotype. The chain is built from TRBV2 and TRBJ2-7, with D possibly matching TRBD1 (6 bases). Germline V gene sequence: CDR1 SNHLY, CDR2 FYNNEI. CDR3 length: 15 residues. The V end was cut by 7 bases, the J end by 3 bases, with 19 bases between. The CDR3 loop reads CASNQDRSPNYEQYV. For the CDR3, the DNA is TGTGCCAGCAACCAGGACAGAAGTCCCAACTACGAGCAGTACGTC.

This clonotype was seen at least ten times. The chain recombines TRBV4-3 with TRBJ1-3; D might be TRBD1 (5 bases). The V and J ends lost 1 base and 0 bases respectively, with 13 bases between them. Germline CDR1 is LGHNA and CDR2 is YSLEER. The CDR3 sequence is 17 residues long. CDR3 residues: CASSQALWGSSGNTIYF. The CDR3 bases are TGCGCCAGCAGCCAAGCGCTTTGGGGGAGCTCTGGAAACACCATATATTTT.

This clonotype has a handful of counts. The genes are TRBV10-3 and TRBJ2-7; D gene uncertain. Deletions cut 5 bases from V and 1 base from J, with 6 bases between. The CDR3 is made up of 12 amino acids. Germline loops: CDR1 ENHRY, CDR2 SYGVKD. The CDR3 DNA reads TGTGCCATCAGTACGACGTCCTACGAGCAGTACGTC. This codes for CAISTTSYEQYV.

The chain joins TRBV5-1 to TRBJ2-1, with 8 bases fitting TRBD2. V was clipped by 3 bases and J by 4 bases; unmatched bases: 6. CDR1 is SGHRS, CDR2 YFSETQ, per germline. The CDR3 loop spans 15 amino acids. DNA of the CDR3: TGCGCCAGCAGCTCAACAACTAGCGGATACAATGAGCAGTTCTTC. This sequence encodes CASSSTTSGYNEQFF.

The rearrangement uses TRBV12-3 or TRBV12-4 and TRBJ2-2; D tentatively reads TRBD1 or TRBD2 (5 bases each). The CDR3 is 15 amino acids. V lost 8 bases and J lost 1, with 14 bases in between. The CDR3 sequence: CASGYGTVNTGELFF. The DNA for the CDR3 is TGTGCCAGCGGGTATGGGACGGTGAACACCGGGGAGCTGTTTTTT.

This clonotype was picked up a small number of times. V usage is TRBV4-1 and J usage is TRBJ1-1; weak D call: TRBD1 (5 bases). Between the trimmed V and J ends, which lost 1 base and 6 bases, there was a span of 15 bases. Germline assignment: CDR1 MGHRA and CDR2 YSYEKL. The CDR3 totals 15 residues. CDR3 sequence: CASSQALRDPPEAFF. CDR3 nucleotide sequence: TGCGCCAGCAGCCAAGCGCTCCGGGACCCACCTGAAGCTTTCTTT.

Notes on this clonotype: Likely a read error: the CDR3 ends without its conserved phenylalanine or tryptophan. The chain has TRBV7-9 and TRBJ2-1; 8 bases line up with TRBD2. Trimming removed 1 base from V and 4 bases from J; junction bases left unmatched: 6. The CDR3 contains 16 residues. Germline assignment: CDR1 SEHNR and CDR2 FQNEAQ (reference sequence). The CDR3 region has the DNA TGTGCCAGCAGCTTAGTCGGGGGGGGTGTATACAATGAGCAGTTCTTA. As protein: CASSLVGGGVYNEQFL.

The chain combines TRBV11-2 with TRBJ2-6, with D hard to call. The V gene lost 2 bases and the J gene lost 3 bases, with 5 bases spanning the gap. The CDR3 is 14 residues long. CDR1 and CDR2 (germline): SGHAT, FQNNGV. DNA of the CDR3: TGTGCCAGCAGCTTATCCTTTGGGGCCAACGTCCTGACTTTC. The encoded protein is CASSLSFGANVLTF.

This clonotype turned up a few times. The CDR3 sequence is CASSLGGDPGYTF. CDR3 sequence (DNA): TGCGCCAGCAGCTTGGGCGGGGACCCTGGCTACACCTTC. V is TRBV5-1 and J is TRBJ1-2; perhaps TRBD1 as D (5 bases). Germline-derived CDR1 and CDR2 are SGHRS and YFSETQ. The V gene lost 0 bases and the J gene lost 7 bases, with 10 bases spanning the gap. The CDR3 is made up of 13 amino acids. Filled out from reference TRBV5-1 and TRBJ1-2, the complete variable domain reads KAGVTQTPRYLIKTRGQQVTLSCSPISGHRSVSWYQQTPGQGLQFLFEYFSETQRNKGNFPGRFSGRQFSNSRSEMNVSTLELGDSALYLCASSLGGDPGYTFGSGTRLTVV.

The gene calls are TRBV4-2 and TRBJ1-1; a weak D match, TRBD1 (6 bases). Germline assignment: CDR1 LGHNA and CDR2 YNFKEQ. CDR3 size: 15 residues. Between the trimmed V and J ends, which lost 0 bases and 7 bases, there was a span of 15 bases. The CDR3 reads CASSQDPPQGREAFF. In nucleotides, the CDR3 is TGTGCCAGCAGCCAAGATCCGCCACAGGGTCGTGAAGCTTTCTTT.

This clonotype has just a few counts. The chain has TRBV7-2 and TRBJ1-4; 7 bases agree with TRBD1. The germline V gene has CDR1 SGHTA and CDR2 FQGNSA. CDR3 length: 16 residues. Trimming took 4 bases from V and 5 from J; bases not matched to a gene: 10. This CDR3 reads CASSSQPGTANEKLFF. In nucleotides, the CDR3 is TGTGCCAGCAGCTCCCAGCCCGGGACAGCGAATGAAAAACTGTTTTTT.

This chain links TRBV27 with TRBJ2-3, with D possibly matching TRBD2 (5 bases). This CDR3 has 15 amino acids. Trimming shortened V by 4 bases and J by 2 bases, and 13 bases separated the two germline ends. The germline gives CDR1 MNHEY, CDR2 SMNVEV (reference sequence). The chain's CDR3 is CASSSPYRDTDTQYF. CDR3 DNA: TGTGCCAGCAGTTCCCCTTACCGGGACACAGATACGCAGTATTTT.